The clone carrying this T cell receptor beta chain was observed a few times. Its antigen is currently unknown. The data belong to a study of cytomegalovirus exposure and HLA in healthy donors. Study-wide findings and caveats: The study had only CMV serostatus as immune exposure information.

V lost 0 bases to trimming and J lost 4 bases, with 9 bases between them. In germline, CDR1 is LGHNA, CDR2 YSLEER. This CDR3 region has 14 residues. The PCR employed 60 Vbeta primers together with 13 Jbeta primers. Data came from immunoSEQ multiplex PCR; TCRdb stores just in-frame clones and leaves some out. Of roughly 120,000 clones in the sample, roughly three fifths were seen once. This receptor was taken from a man between 40 and 49 years old in good health and CMV-seropositive. The rearrangement links TRBV4-3 to TRBJ1-1; D is ambiguous. Sequenced material: PBMCs. This CDR3 reads CASSQDRGTTEAFF. DNA for the CDR3: TGCGCCAGCAGCCAAGATCGGGGAACCACTGAAGCTTTCTTT.